This T cell receptor beta chain was retrieved from a study of shared clonotypes between healthy human individuals (dated by TCRdb to about 2020). Concerning the study at large: Two women and three men aged 18 to 49 years were included in the cohort. To estimate repertoire size and how much clonotype sharing occurs between individuals, the study deeply sequenced the blood TCR repertoires of about five healthy adults. Between about 0.85 and 9.5 billion PBMCs per donor were obtained by leukapheresis. For each donor, three plates each were used for CD4 naive and CD4 memory, two plates were used for CD8 naive, and one plate was used for CD8 memory. Different laboratories and diverse techniques were used to prepare libraries and sequence TCR repertoires, to increase sequencing depth and limit assay-specific biases.

The germline V and J ends show losses of 4 bases and 4 bases respectively, and no gene match explains 7 bases of the junction. There are 15 amino acids in the CDR3, from cysteine to phenylalanine inclusive. Only CDR3 DNA is held: 45 bases, read in frame from base 1. CDR1 and CDR2 are read off the germline V gene as SGHDN and FVKESK. Broad study findings and their caveats: Sampling was restricted to blood, and TCR repertoires in tissue are likely to differ from TCR repertoires in blood. Higher generation probabilities were observed for clonotypes shared by all four sorted-subset donors than for non-shared clonotypes. The genetic and exposure-history diversity represented was limited by the small number of donors. Rarefaction of sorted-subset datasets indicated incomplete sequencing despite the large sequencing depth. Sharing across four donors was observed for 5% to 6.5% of naive CD4, 3% to 3.5% of naive CD8, 2% to 2.5% of memory CD4, and roughly 0.4% of memory CD8 clonotypes. Larger estimated clonotype richness was generally found for naive subsets than for memory subsets. Based on pairwise subsampling, the degree of clonotype sharing among donors was expected to be affected by sequencing depth.

Donors were healthy HIV-negative adults with no recently reported acute infections or vaccinations. Every donor was a Caucasian adult residing in Nashville, Tennessee, USA. CD4+ T cells were enriched by magnetic negative selection; naive cells were then positively selected on CD45RA, and the negative fraction formed the memory subset. Blood was collected by leukapheresis, and PBMCs were isolated by Ficoll-Histopaque density gradient centrifugation and then cryopreserved in liquid nitrogen vapor phase. Analytical flow cytometry was used to check the purity and quantity of each magnetically sorted T cell population. Each sorted fraction had its genomic DNA isolated and then quantified by UV absorbance on a Nanodrop 2000c. On this clone: Its antigen target is currently unknown. Within one base of it there is no much larger clone, and no base qualities were kept.

Using the deep immunoSEQ assay, multiplex PCR amplified TCR CDR3 regions from genomic DNA. For each cell subset, the extracted genomic DNA was distributed evenly across all wells of several immunoSEQ 96-well plates, and each plate served as one replicate. For sorted subsets, approximately 210 ng genomic DNA, equal to 25,000 to 35,000 T cell genomes, was loaded into each replicate PCR. Purified libraries were quantified with a Qubit 3.0 fluorometer, sized on a Bioanalyzer 2100, and re-quantified with the KAPA Library Quantification kit. A separate single-read 150-cycle Illumina NextSeq 550 flow cell was used to sequence each immunoSEQ 96-well plate. Concerning the study's data processing: Because only junctional sequences without quality scores were contained in the immunoSEQ output, filtering matching that applied to full-length reads could not be performed. Sequences were annotated with PyIR, a Python wrapper for IgBLAST v1.9, and V/J genes and CDR3 were assigned using IMGT germline references. Reads were filtered out if the reads had weak V/J assignments (E-value above 1e-6), no CDR3, stop codons, out-of-frame junctions, or ambiguous translated residues. V3J clonotypes were defined by identical inferred V gene, J gene, and CDR3 amino acid sequence. To compute the percentage overlap between repertoires, the number of shared unique clonotypes was divided by the size of the smaller repertoire. RTK rarefaction, the Chao1 estimator, and Recon v2.1 estimates of unobserved clonotypes were used to assess repertoire richness. OLGA was used to compute generation probabilities for all TCRbeta clonotypes that the gDNA method yielded from a handful of donors. Not all clones reach the TCRdb copy of this immuneACCESS table, which keeps in-frame sequences only. Checked studies attribute under half of the gap to unresolved V genes and leave the rest unexplained. V and J calls and clone size are as listed in that table; D and trimming were resolved from the DNA. A total of roughly 1.4 million clones appear in this sample, just under 99% of them only once. The ten largest clones capture about 0.4% of the sample.

This chain is built from TRBV14 and TRBJ2-7; TRBD2 aligns with 10 central bases. The sequence was collected from a man younger than 45 in good health. The sequenced sample consisted of naive CD4+ T cells sorted from blood. The cell subset or site label on this specimen signifies: CD45RA+ positively selected. The DNA sequence follows: TGTGCCAGCAGCCCGCCGGGACTAGCGTCTTACGAGCAGTACTTC. It codes for CASSPPGLASYEQYF.